The 23 T cell receptor beta chains below all came from one sample that was sequenced in a study of shared clonotypes between healthy human individuals. The data were produced by immunoSEQ multiplex PCR, yet TCRdb's version contains in-frame clones alone and is incomplete. The sample yields a few hundred thousand clones, about 80% seen once. Sequenced material: PBMCs. These receptors all stem from a woman aged 40 to 50 in good health. Some clones in this sample may be carry-over from other donors' samples.

This rearrangement joins TRBV6-4 to TRBJ2-2; 11 bases match TRBD2. The V segment lost 4 bases and the J segment 4 bases; nucleotides outside the gene matches: 2. The CDR3 spans 15 residues. CDR1 and CDR2 from the germline V gene are MRHNA and SNTAGT. The CDR3 coding sequence is TGTGCCAGCAGTGCACTAGCGGGAGTCACCGGGGAGCTGTTTTTT. This encodes CASSALAGVTGELFF.

This chain connects TRBV5-1 to TRBJ2-1; possibly TRBD1 for D (6 bases). The CDR3 spans 16 residues. The germline CDR1 and CDR2 sequences are SGHRS and YFSETQ. V was trimmed by 0 bases and J by 0 bases, leaving 10 bases between them. The CDR3 loop reads CASSLVGTHSYNEQFF. The CDR3 DNA reads TGCGCCAGCAGCTTGGTTGGGACACACTCCTACAATGAGCAGTTCTTC.

This chain joins TRBV5-4 and TRBJ2-1, with TRBD2 identical over 9 bases. The CDR3 has 15 amino acids. The germline gives CDR1 SGHNT, CDR2 YYREEE (reference sequence). The trim removed 0 bases at V and 8 bases at J, leaving 6 bases unmatched. This CDR3 is CASSLDSGSVDEQFF. Written as DNA, the CDR3 is TGTGCCAGCAGCTTGGATAGCGGGAGTGTGGATGAGCAGTTCTTC.

The gene calls are TRBV7-9 and TRBJ2-7; either TRBD1 or TRBD2 may fit D (6 bases each). This CDR3 spans 14 amino acids. V dropped 4 bases and J dropped 6 bases, with 16 bases sitting between them. Germline lookup yields CDR1 SEHNR and CDR2 FQNEAQ (reference sequence). CDR3 protein: CASSSSRGGAEQYF. CDR3 DNA sequence: TGTGCCAGCAGCTCAAGCAGGGGCGGGGCCGAGCAGTACTTC.

This rearrangement joins TRBV28 to TRBJ1-2, with TRBD1 identical over 8 bases. The germline gives CDR1 MDHEN, CDR2 SYDVKM. V dropped 2 bases and J dropped 7; count of bases not matched to a gene: 9. The CDR3 loop spans 15 amino acids. Here the CDR3 reads CASSLEYRGAGGYTF. The CDR3, as DNA: TGTGCCAGCAGTTTAGAATACAGGGGGGCGGGTGGCTACACCTTC.

The chain is built from TRBV11-2 and TRBJ2-7; no clear D. Germline V gene data show CDR1 as SGHAT and CDR2 as FQNNGV. V was shortened by 3 bases and J by 1 base, with 10 bases between the two germline ends. This CDR3 is 14 amino acids long. CDR3 loop: CASSLRYSSYEQYF. The CDR3 nucleotides read TGTGCCAGCAGCTTGCGGTACTCGTCCTACGAGCAGTACTTC.

The count of this clone is one. The chain links TRBV21-1 to TRBJ2-4. TRBV21-1 is classified as a pseudogene. The CDR3 is made up of 14 amino acids. CDR3 nucleotides: TGTGCCAGCGCAGTCATACTAGCCAAAAACATTCAGTACTTC. This encodes CASAVILAKNIQYF.

The CDR3 nucleotides read TGTGCCAGCAGCTCGTATAACGTCCCCTACGAGCAGTACTTC. Protein sequence: CASSSYNVPYEQYF. The chain combines TRBV11-2 with TRBJ2-7, with unresolved D. The CDR3 extends over 14 amino acids. Deletions cut 4 bases from V and 2 bases from J, with 12 bases between. The germline gives CDR1 SGHAT, CDR2 FQNNGV.

This clone was observed a single time. The J gene is TRBJ2-2, the V gene TRBV7-8, with 8 bases that match TRBD1. The CDR3 length is 14 residues. Germline V gene sequence: CDR1 SGHVS, CDR2 FQNEAQ. The V and J ends lost 7 bases and 5 bases, in that order; junction bases with no gene match: 6. The CDR3 loop reads CASMGRGRTGELFF. The DNA for the CDR3 is TGTGCCAGCATGGGCAGGGGGCGAACCGGGGAGCTGTTTTTT.

The J gene is TRBJ2-4, the V gene TRBV29-1; D gene uncertain. Trimming took off 5 bases at V and 7 bases at J, with 9 bases between the two ends. This CDR3 has 11 residues. Germline lookup yields CDR1 SQVTM and CDR2 ANQGSEA. DNA of the CDR3: TGCAGCGTTCACGGAGAGAACATTCAGTACTTC. As protein: CSVHGENIQYF.

In this sample, this clone turned up a few times. The chain couples TRBV2 to TRBJ2-3, with TRBD2 identical over 8 bases. CDR1 and CDR2 (germline): SNHLY, FYNNEI. The CDR3 spans 15 residues. V shed 7 bases, J shed 6 bases, and the junction held 12 bases outside the gene matches. CDR3 loop: CASTRGLAFSDTQYF. In DNA form, the CDR3 reads TGTGCCAGCACCCGAGGACTAGCCTTTTCGGATACGCAGTATTTT.

This clone showed up just a few times. The rearrangement uses TRBV4-2 and TRBJ2-2; 7 nucleotides match TRBD2. V lost 5 bases to trimming and J lost 7 bases; unmatched junction nucleotides: 7. Germline V lookup: CDR1 LGHNA, CDR2 YNFKEQ. The CDR3 runs 14 residues. The chain's CDR3 is CASSSRTSSGELFF. The CDR3 region has the DNA TGTGCCAGCAGCTCGCGGACTAGTAGCGGGGAGCTGTTTTTT.

The genes are TRBV30 and TRBJ1-6; 7 bases map to TRBD1. Germline lookup yields CDR1 GTSNPN and CDR2 SVGIG (reference sequence). The CDR3 runs to 13 residues. The trim removed 7 bases at V and 7 bases at J, leaving 7 bases unmatched. The CDR3 DNA reads as TGTGCCTCCCACAGGGGCGGGAATTCACCCCTCCACTTT. Residues: CASHRGGNSPLHF.

The chain recombines TRBV11-3 with TRBJ2-5, with 12 bases fitting TRBD2. The CDR3 is 14 amino acids. V lost 5 bases and J lost 5; bases outside the gene matches: 3. CDR1 is SGHNT and CDR2 is YENEEA in the germline V gene. The CDR3 DNA reads as TGTGCCAGCAGCGCGACTAGCGGGAGTGAGACCCAGTACTTC. Its protein product is CASSATSGSETQYF.

This chain connects TRBV5-1 to TRBJ2-7, with D possibly being TRBD2 (5 bases). V was trimmed by 0 bases and J by 3 bases, leaving 16 bases between them. This CDR3 has 16 amino acids. Germline V gene data show CDR1 as SGHRS and CDR2 as YFSETQ. CDR3 loop: CASSLAGGSPFYEQYF. The DNA of the CDR3 is TGCGCCAGCAGCTTGGCCGGAGGCAGCCCCTTCTACGAGCAGTACTTC.

This clone has just a few counts. This chain joins TRBV5-4 and TRBJ1-1; D unclear. The CDR3 totals 13 residues. Looked up from germline, CDR1 is SGHNT and CDR2 is YYREEE (reference sequence). Trimming removed 0 bases at V and 7 bases at J, with 10 bases between. CDR3 sequence reads: CASSLEVHSEAFF. DNA of the CDR3: TGTGCCAGCAGCTTGGAGGTCCACAGTGAAGCTTTCTTT.

This chain uses TRBV7-9 with TRBJ2-2; TRBD1 is a possible D gene (6 bases). The CDR3 totals 16 residues. Germline values: CDR1 SEHNR, CDR2 FQNEAQ (reference sequence). The V and J ends lost 10 bases and 4 bases respectively, with 22 bases between them. The CDR3 nucleotides read TGTGCCACCAGTGTCCTCGCAGGGGTCCGCACCGGGGAGCTGTTTTTT. It is translated as CATSVLAGVRTGELFF.

Concerning this clone: A much larger clone differs from this one at a single base, so this may be a read error. Other DNA sequences of this sample code for an identical CDR3. The rearrangement joins TRBV20-1 to TRBJ2-5; D call uncertain. Looked up from germline, CDR1 is DFQATT and CDR2 is SNEGSKA (reference sequence). The CDR3 is 11 residues long. The CDR3 sequence: CGLLSGETQYF. The CDR3 coding sequence is TGCGGGCTCCTCTCTGGGGAGACCCAGTACTTC.

This rearrangement joins TRBV6-1 to TRBJ1-2; a possible D gene is TRBD1 (5 bases). V was clipped by 2 bases and J by 3 bases, with 16 bases between them. CDR3 size: 16 residues. Germline V gene data show CDR1 as MNHNS and CDR2 as SASEGT. The CDR3 here is CASSEWTPKSYYGYTF. In DNA form, the CDR3 reads TGTGCCAGCAGTGAATGGACACCGAAGTCGTACTATGGCTACACCTTC.

The chain carries TRBV14 and TRBJ1-2; TRBD1 aligns across 8 bases. Trimming at V came to 5 bases and at J to 3 bases, leaving 14 bases not matched to a gene. Germline values: CDR1 SGHDN, CDR2 FVKESK. The CDR3 extends over 17 amino acids. CDR3 DNA sequence: TGTGCCAGCAGCTCCCTCGGACAGGGCCGCGGGGACTATGGCTACACCTTC. Translating it yields CASSSLGQGRGDYGYTF.

A few counts support this clone. Here the CDR3 reads CASSPGEGVNQPQHF. CDR3 DNA sequence: TGTGCCAGCTCACCCGGGGAGGGCGTGAATCAGCCCCAGCATTTT. The V call is TRBV18, the J call TRBJ1-5; the D is unclear. V was pared by 3 bases and J by 4 bases, with 13 bases between. Germline values: CDR1 KGHSH, CDR2 LQKENI. The CDR3 has 15 amino acids.

The genes are TRBV28 and TRBJ1-3, with 7 bases lining up with TRBD1. The CDR3 consists of 13 residues. Trimming at V came to 8 bases and at J to 4 bases, leaving 5 bases not matched to a gene. The germline V gene has CDR1 MDHEN and CDR2 SYDVKM. CDR3 in DNA: TGTGCCAGCGTCGGGACAGCCGGAAACACCATATATTTT. Residues: CASVGTAGNTIYF.

This clone was detected many times. V gene TRBV6-1 combines with J gene TRBJ2-7; D remains ambiguous. V dropped 7 bases and J dropped 3 bases, with 13 bases sitting between them. Germline values: CDR1 MNHNS, CDR2 SASEGT. The CDR3 is made up of 13 amino acids. CDR3 DNA sequence: TGTGCCAGCACCTCATCCGGCTTCTACGAGCAGTACTTC. Protein sequence: CASTSSGFYEQYF.